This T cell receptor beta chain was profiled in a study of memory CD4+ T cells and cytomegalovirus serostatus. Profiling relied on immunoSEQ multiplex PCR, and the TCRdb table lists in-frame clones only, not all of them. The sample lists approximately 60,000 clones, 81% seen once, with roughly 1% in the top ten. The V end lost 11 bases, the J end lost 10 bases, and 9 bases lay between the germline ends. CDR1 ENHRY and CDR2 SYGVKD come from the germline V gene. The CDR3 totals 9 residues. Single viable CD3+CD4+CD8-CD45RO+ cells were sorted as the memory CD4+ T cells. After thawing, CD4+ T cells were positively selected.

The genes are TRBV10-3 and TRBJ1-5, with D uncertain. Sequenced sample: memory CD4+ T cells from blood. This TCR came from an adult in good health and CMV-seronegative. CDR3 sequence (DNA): TGTGCCGTCGGACGACCCCAGCATTTT. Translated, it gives CAVGRPQHF.